The text below deals with one TCR beta chain. As yet, its antigen is unknown. Repertoires were generated with immunoSEQ multiplex PCR, while TCRdb's copy carries only in-frame clones and drops some. Here the sample spans over 60,000 clones, approximately 90% being singletons. The data stem from a study of PD-1 blockade in mismatch repair-deficient tumors. Study findings and constraints: Tumor-resident clones, often undetectable pretreatment in blood, expanded then contracted after pembrolizumab.

V dropped 8 bases and J dropped 0 bases, with 13 bases sitting between them. There are 14 residues in the CDR3. In germline, CDR1 is MNHEY, CDR2 SVGAGI. Mismatch repair deficiency was confirmed in all patients, by PCR or immunohistochemistry. The sequence was obtained from an adult with mismatch repair-deficient cancer. The chain employs TRBV6-5 and TRBJ1-1; D call uncertain. The sample consisted of peripheral blood, taken 52 weeks after starting pembrolizumab. CDR3 coding DNA: TGTGCCAGCGGTATGGCGGTCATGAACACTGAAGCTTTCTTT. It specifies CASGMAVMNTEAFF.